Included here is one T cell receptor beta chain sequence, with context. The antigen is unknown. Here immunoSEQ multiplex PCR was the method, and the copy in TCRdb shows in-frame clones only, minus some. The sample consists of about 40,000 clones, roughly 84% of them appearing once. Germline V gives CDR1 SGDLS, CDR2 YYNGEE. V lost 0 bases and J 5 bases, leaving 18 bases between the germline ends. The length of the CDR3 is 16 residues. Indicated time point: week 11, during vaccination. A single vaccine dose contained 300 ug of mutant IDH1 20-mer peptide, and topical imiquimod was used with it. The study enrolled donors with new WHO grade 3 or 4 IDH1-mutant, ATRX-lost astrocytomas. This sample was taken from a study of a mutant IDH1 vaccine in newly diagnosed glioma. Study information: Radiotherapy alone preceded vaccination by 4-6 weeks; alternatively, vaccination started with temozolomide cycles. Patients had received radiotherapy, temozolomide, or both previously, most receiving both. Notes on the study in general: Pseudoprogression appeared independent of alterations in top peripheral clonotypes.

The V gene is TRBV9, the J gene TRBJ2-7, with TRBD2 as a possible D gene (5 bases). This clonotype originated in a middle-aged man with glioma. Sequenced here: PBMCs, sampled from a glioma patient whose treatment included an IDH1 peptide vaccine. The CDR3 sequence: CASSVAPVTPEDEQYF. As DNA, the CDR3 is TGTGCCAGCAGCGTAGCTCCCGTGACCCCGGAGGACGAGCAGTACTTC.